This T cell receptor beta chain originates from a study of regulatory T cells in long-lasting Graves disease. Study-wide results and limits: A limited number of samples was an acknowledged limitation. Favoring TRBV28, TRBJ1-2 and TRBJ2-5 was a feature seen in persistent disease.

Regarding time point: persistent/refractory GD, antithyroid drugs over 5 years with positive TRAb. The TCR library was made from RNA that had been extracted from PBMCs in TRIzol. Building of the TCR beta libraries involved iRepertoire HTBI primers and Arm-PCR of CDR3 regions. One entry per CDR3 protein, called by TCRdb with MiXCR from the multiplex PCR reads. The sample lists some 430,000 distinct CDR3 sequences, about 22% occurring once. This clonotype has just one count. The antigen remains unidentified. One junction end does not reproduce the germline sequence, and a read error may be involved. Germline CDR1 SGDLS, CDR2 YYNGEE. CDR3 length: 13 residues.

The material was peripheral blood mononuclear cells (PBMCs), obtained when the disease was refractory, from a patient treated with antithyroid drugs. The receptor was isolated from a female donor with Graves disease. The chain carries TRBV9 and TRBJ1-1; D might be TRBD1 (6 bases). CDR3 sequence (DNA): TGTGCCAGCAGCGAGATGGGGGACACTGAAGCTTCCTTT. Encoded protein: CASSEMGDTEASF. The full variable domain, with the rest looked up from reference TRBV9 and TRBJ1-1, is DSGVTQTPKHLITATGQRVTLRCSPRSGDLSVYWYQQSLDQGLQFLIQYYNGEERAKGNILERFSAQQFPDLHSELNLSSLELGDSALYFCASSEMGDTEASFGQGTRLTVV.